These 27 T cell receptor beta chains came from one sample sequenced in a study of CD8+CD57+ T cells in acquired aplastic anemia. TCR beta VDJ and CDR3 profiles were obtained from a genomic DNA template. TCRdb passed the reads through MiXCR, listing each CDR3 protein once. Found here are 90,000 to 150,000 distinct CDR3 sequences, 45% to 60% of them singletons; the top ten hold roughly 30%. For sequencing, patients were chosen who had shown expansion of CD8+CD57+ cells by flow cytometry. The sample was sorted CD4+, CD8+, or CD8+CD57+ T cells (not recorded which) from PBMCs. The receptors derive from a human donor with aplastic anemia.

The chain has TRBV20-1 and TRBJ2-5, with 12 nucleotides matching TRBD2. This CDR3 contains 14 residues. Germline trimming cut 5 bases from V and 3 bases from J; bases unmatched to any gene: 4. Germline values: CDR1 DFQATT, CDR2 SNEGSKA (reference sequence). CDR3 nucleotides: TGCAGTGCTTCTAGCGGGGGGGCCGAAGAGACCCAGTACTTC. Protein: CSASSGGAEETQYF.

This chain links TRBV2 with TRBJ1-2; no clear D gene. V lost 3 bases and J 4 bases, leaving 9 bases between the germline ends. CDR1 SNHLY and CDR2 FYNNEI come from the germline V gene. This CDR3 has 13 residues. CDR3: CASSERQIYGYTF. In DNA form, the CDR3 reads TGTGCCAGCAGTGAGAGACAAATCTATGGCTACACCTTC.

The sample holds many counts of this clonotype. The chain links TRBV4-3 to TRBJ2-7; 9 bases match TRBD1. Germline V gene sequence: CDR1 LGHNA, CDR2 YSLEER. The CDR3 runs to 18 residues. V was clipped by 1 base and J by 1 base; unmatched bases: 11. The CDR3 DNA follows: TGCGCCAGCAGCCAAGTTAGTCCCTTTGGGACAGGGTCCTACGAGCAGTACTTC. Translated, it gives CASSQVSPFGTGSYEQYF.

The genes are TRBV7-6 and TRBJ2-2, with 7 positions matching TRBD2. Germline CDR1 and CDR2: SGHVS and FNYEAQ. Germline trimming cut 5 bases from V and 7 bases from J; bases unmatched to any gene: 4. CDR3 length: 13 amino acids. The CDR3 region has the DNA TGTGCCAGCAGCCGAACTAGCGTCGGGGAGCTGTTTTTT. Its protein product is CASSRTSVGELFF.

This clonotype was seen a handful of times. The chain employs TRBV2 and TRBJ2-3, with 11 bases that match TRBD1. CDR3 length equals 14 residues. CDR1 and CDR2 (germline): SNHLY, FYNNEI. Losses at the gene ends were 6 bases for V and 5 bases for J; bases not matched to a gene: 4. CDR3 protein: CASSLGTGGDTQYF. CDR3 sequence (DNA): TGTGCCAGCAGCCTCGGGACAGGGGGAGATACGCAGTATTTT.

The V gene is TRBV20-1, the J gene TRBJ2-7; unclear D gene. V was trimmed by 2 bases and J by 3 bases, leaving 11 bases between them. The CDR3 sequence is 13 residues long. The germline V gene encodes CDR1 DFQATT and CDR2 SNEGSKA (reference sequence). The CDR3 here is CSARHRSFYEQYF. The CDR3 nucleotides are TGCAGTGCTAGACACAGAAGCTTCTACGAGCAGTACTTC.

The CDR3 nucleotides read TGTGCCAGCGAGGGGCAGGGATCCTACGAGCAGTACTTC. Translating gives CASEGQGSYEQYF. The chain links TRBV25-1 to TRBJ2-7; either TRBD1 or TRBD2 may supply D (5 bases each). V was shortened by 8 bases and J by 1 base, with 12 bases between the two germline ends. Germline loops: CDR1 MGHDK, CDR2 SYGVNS. The CDR3 contains 13 residues.

This clonotype was seen a handful of times. This sequence joins TRBV19 and TRBJ1-1; TRBD1 matches 7 bases. J was trimmed by 5 bases and V by 4 bases; bases with no gene match: 7. The CDR3 contains 14 residues. Germline V gene lookup returns CDR1 LNHDA and CDR2 SQIVND (reference sequence). The CDR3, as DNA: TGTGCCAGTAGTAAACGACAGGGAAGGACTGAAGCTTTCTTT. This gives the protein CASSKRQGRTEAFF.

The V call is TRBV19, the J call TRBJ1-2; no reliable D call. The CDR3 is made up of 12 amino acids. Deletions cut 5 bases from V and 3 bases from J, with 7 bases between. CDR1 and CDR2 from the germline V gene are LNHDA and SQIVND (reference sequence). CDR3 coding DNA: TGTGCCAGTAGTCCGCGCCACTATGGCTACACCTTC. Amino acids: CASSPRHYGYTF.

As concerns this clonotype: Sequence at one end of the junction differs from germline and may be a read error. The chain has TRBV7-9 and TRBJ1-4, with 7 nucleotides matching TRBD1. Germline V gene sequence: CDR1 SEHNR, CDR2 FQNEAQ (reference sequence). This CDR3 region has 15 residues. CDR3 residues: CASSLKGATNEKLFF. CDR3 sequence (DNA): TGTGCCAGCAGCTTAAAGGGGGCAACTAATGAAAAACTATTTTTT.

This chain links TRBV5-6 with TRBJ2-7; D is unclear. The V gene's germline CDR1 is SGHDT and CDR2 YYEEEE. The germline V and J ends were trimmed by 4 bases and 0 bases, with 17 bases remaining between them. CDR3 length: 16 residues. The CDR3 nucleotides are TGTGCCAGCAGCCCCGACCCACAGAGCAGCTCCTACGAGCAGTACTTC. It encodes CASSPDPQSSSYEQYF.

Points on this clonotype: At one end the junction does not follow the germline gene, possibly because of a read error. V usage is TRBV15 and J usage is TRBJ2-7, with D possibly matching TRBD1 (5 bases). Germline CDR1 LNHNV, CDR2 YYDKDF (reference sequence). The CDR3 sequence is 13 residues long. The CDR3 loop reads CTTSRAFLEEQYF. DNA of the CDR3: TGTACCACCAGCAGGGCGTTTCTAGAGGAGCAGTACTTC.

The chain carries TRBV7-2 and TRBJ1-2, with D unresolved. The germline CDR1 and CDR2 sequences are SGHTA and FQGNSA. Trimming left V 1 base short and J 4 bases short, with 7 bases between. CDR3 length: 13 residues. Written as DNA, the CDR3 is TGTGCCAGCAGCTTAGGCCGGAGCTATGGCTACACCTTC. Translated, it gives CASSLGRSYGYTF.

Ten or more counts support this clonotype. The J gene is TRBJ2-1, the V gene TRBV7-9; D is unclear. Deletions cut 1 base from V and 7 bases from J, with 2 bases between. CDR3 length equals 11 residues. Germline V gene lookup returns CDR1 SEHNR and CDR2 FQNEAQ (reference sequence). The CDR3 sequence is CASSLGNEQFF. CDR3 nucleotide sequence: TGTGCCAGCAGCTTAGGGAATGAGCAGTTCTTC.

A remark on this clonotype: Its ends do not fully match the called genes, so a read error is possible. The CDR3 region is CASSYAGPQETQYF. CDR3 sequence (DNA): TGTGCCAGCAGTTATGCAGGTCCCCAAGAGACCCAGTACTTC. The chain is built from TRBV10-3 and TRBJ2-5; D uncertain. The CDR3 length is 14 residues. Germline V gene sequence: CDR1 ENHRY, CDR2 SYGVKD.

This clonotype was observed a few times. Germline is not matched at one junction end, which may reflect a read error. This chain connects TRBV19 to TRBJ2-5; D is uncertain. Germline lookup yields CDR1 LNHDA and CDR2 SQIVND (reference sequence). The CDR3 extends over 13 amino acids. As DNA, the CDR3 is TGTGCCAGTAGTGGACGGAACCAGGAGACCCAGTACTTC. Amino acids: CASSGRNQETQYF. Combining the CDR3 with reference TRBV19 and TRBJ2-5 gives the whole variable domain DGGITQSPKYLFRKEGQNVTLSCEQNLNHDAMYWYRQDPGQGLRLIYYSQIVNDFQKGDIAEGYSVSREKKESFPLTVTSAQKNPTAFYLCASSGRNQETQYFGPGTRLLVL.

This clonotype was picked up many times. DNA of the CDR3: TGTGCCAGCAGCTTCGCGACAGGGCTAACCTACGAGCAGTACTTC. Its translation: CASSFATGLTYEQYF. This rearrangement joins TRBV7-2 to TRBJ2-7, with TRBD1 matching over 7 bases. The germline V gene has CDR1 SGHTA and CDR2 FQGNSA. V was clipped by 3 bases and J by 2 bases; unmatched bases: 7. This CDR3 region has 15 residues.

Note on this clonotype: This sequence may be a read error, since a much larger clone differs from it by one base. The rearrangement uses TRBV6-1 and TRBJ1-6; D is unresolved. V was trimmed by 6 bases and J by 0 bases, leaving 15 bases between them. The germline CDR1 and CDR2 sequences are MNHNS and SASEGT. The CDR3 extends over 17 amino acids. Written as DNA, the CDR3 is TGTGCCAGCAGACAAGGACTGCTTATCTCCTATAATTCACCCCTCCACTTT. It is translated as CASRQGLLISYNSPLHF.

About this clonotype itself: It may be a read error: a sequence one base away is much more abundant. The CDR3: CASSQVGYASYEQYF. In nucleotides, the CDR3 is TGCGCCAGCAGCCAAGTTGGTTACGCTTCCTACGAGCAGTACTTC. The chain joins TRBV4-1 to TRBJ2-7, with D hard to call. Germline V CDR1 and CDR2: MGHRA, YSYEKL. V was clipped by 1 base and J by 1 base, with 11 bases between them. The CDR3 spans 15 residues.

This clonotype was counted many times. The chain couples TRBV29-1 to TRBJ1-1; D gene ambiguous. Germline V gene sequence: CDR1 SQVTM, CDR2 ANQGSEA. V was cut by 7 bases and J by 0 bases, with 9 bases left in between. The CDR3 consists of 12 residues. The CDR3 nucleotides read TGCAGCGCTGGACGAATGAACACTGAAGCTTTCTTT. Its protein product is CSAGRMNTEAFF. Full variable domain (remainder filled in from reference TRBV29-1 and TRBJ1-1): SAVISQKPSRDICQRGTSLTIQCQVDSQVTMMFWYRQQPGQSLTLIATANQGSEATYESGFVIDKFPISRPNLTFSTLTVSNMSPEDSSIYLCSAGRMNTEAFFGQGTRLTVV.

The chain recombines TRBV16 with TRBJ2-5; 8 bases match TRBD2. CDR1 is KGHSY, CDR2 FQNENV, per germline. The CDR3 is 15 amino acids. V lost 0 bases and J lost 5; bases outside the gene matches: 5. CDR3 loop: CASSQSAGGLETQYF. For the CDR3, the DNA is TGTGCCAGCAGCCAATCGGCGGGGGGCCTGGAGACCCAGTACTTC.

This clonotype turned up a few times. The chain uses TRBV9 and TRBJ2-3; TRBD2 might be the D (6 bases). The CDR3 spans 15 residues. V was pared by 2 bases and J by 0 bases, with 10 bases between. CDR1 SGDLS and CDR2 YYNGEE come from the germline V gene. CDR3: CASSVEGASTDTQYF. In DNA form, the CDR3 reads TGTGCCAGCAGCGTGGAGGGCGCAAGCACAGATACGCAGTATTTT.

This clonotype was recorded a few times. The chain has TRBV7-3 and TRBJ1-6; D is uncertain. The CDR3 runs to 13 residues. The V gene's germline CDR1 is SGHTA and CDR2 FQGTGA. V was trimmed by 5 bases and J by 6 bases, leaving 8 bases between them. The CDR3 protein is CASSPAPNSPLHF. The CDR3 DNA follows: TGTGCCAGCAGCCCCGCCCCTAATTCACCCCTCCACTTT.

Here the CDR3 reads CASSPAVKGYGYTF. In DNA, the CDR3 is TGTGCCAGCAGCCCGGCGGTAAAGGGGTATGGCTACACCTTC. V and J are TRBV7-9 and TRBJ1-2, with D perhaps TRBD1 (5 bases). CDR3 size: 14 residues. Germline loops: CDR1 SEHNR, CDR2 FQNEAQ (reference sequence). Deletions cut 5 bases from V and 5 bases from J, with 15 bases between.

The chain employs TRBV7-3 and TRBJ1-6, with D uncertain. The germline V gene encodes CDR1 SGHTA and CDR2 FQGTGA. The CDR3 contains 14 residues. V shed 1 base and J shed 5 bases, with 6 bases lying between them. In DNA form, the CDR3 reads TGTGCCAGCAGCTTAAGGCAGGATAATTCACCCCTCCACTTT. Translated, it gives CASSLRQDNSPLHF.

The sample holds many counts of this clonotype. The chain has TRBV19 and TRBJ2-7, with a tentative D call TRBD2 (7 bases). The V and J ends lost 5 bases and 3 bases respectively, with 17 bases between them. The CDR3 contains 15 residues. Germline CDR1 is LNHDA and CDR2 is SQIVND (reference sequence). The CDR3 protein is CASSGGLAVFYEQYF. The CDR3 DNA follows: TGTGCCAGTAGTGGGGGCCTAGCGGTTTTCTACGAGCAGTACTTC.

As to this clonotype: In this CDR3 the conserved last residue, phenylalanine or tryptophan, is missing, so a read error is likely. This rearrangement joins TRBV2 to TRBJ1-2; D is undetermined. The CDR3 extends over 13 amino acids. The V end was cut by 2 bases, the J end by 4 bases, with 8 bases between. Germline V lookup: CDR1 SNHLY, CDR2 FYNNEI. The CDR3, as DNA: TGTGCCAGCAGTGAACGGCACAGCTATGGCTACACCCTC. It codes for CASSERHSYGYTL.